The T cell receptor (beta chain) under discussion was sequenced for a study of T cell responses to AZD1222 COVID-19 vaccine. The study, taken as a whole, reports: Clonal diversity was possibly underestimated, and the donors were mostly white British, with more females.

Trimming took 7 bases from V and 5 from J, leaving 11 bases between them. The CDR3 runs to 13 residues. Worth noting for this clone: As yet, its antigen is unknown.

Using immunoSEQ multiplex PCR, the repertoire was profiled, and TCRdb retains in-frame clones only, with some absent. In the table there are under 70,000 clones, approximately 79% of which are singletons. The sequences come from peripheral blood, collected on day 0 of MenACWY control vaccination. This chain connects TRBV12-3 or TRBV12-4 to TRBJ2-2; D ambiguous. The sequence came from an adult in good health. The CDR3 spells CASTQGSTGELFF. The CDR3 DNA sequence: TGTGCCAGCACCCAAGGAAGTACCGGGGAGCTGTTTTTT.